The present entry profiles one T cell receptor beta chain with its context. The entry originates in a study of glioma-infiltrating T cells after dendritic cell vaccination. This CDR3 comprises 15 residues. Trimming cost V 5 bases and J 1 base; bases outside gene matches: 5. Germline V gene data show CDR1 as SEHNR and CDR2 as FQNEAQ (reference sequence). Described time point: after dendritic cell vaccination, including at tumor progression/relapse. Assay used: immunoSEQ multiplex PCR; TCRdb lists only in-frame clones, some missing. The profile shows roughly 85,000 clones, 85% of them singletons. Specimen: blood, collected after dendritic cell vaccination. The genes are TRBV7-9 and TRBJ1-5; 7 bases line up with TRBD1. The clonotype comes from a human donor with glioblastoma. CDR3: CASSPTGASNQPQHF. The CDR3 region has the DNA TGTGCCAGCAGCCCCACAGGGGCCAGCAATCAGCCCCAGCATTTT.